A selection of T cell receptor beta chains follows, all from one sample in a study of TIL therapy for anti-PD-1-resistant metastatic lung cancer. The method was immunoSEQ multiplex PCR; TCRdb's version includes in-frame clones alone and lacks a portion of them. Of 60,000 or so clones detected, under 75% appear once; the ten largest clones hold roughly 7.2%. This specimen consisted of blood, obtained at baseline. Receptor source: a person aged 25 to 85 with non-small cell lung cancer. Each CDR3 is given with its conserved first and last residue. A D gene is named only where the DNA matches it firmly. Part of the rows lack a size; the others show once, few, many or a class for expanded clones.

J: TRBJ2-2; size: once; V: TRBV11-2; D: NA; CDR3: CASSLDFSGELFF; DNA: TGTGCCAGCAGCTTAGATTTTTCAGGGGAGCTGTTTTTT
J: TRBJ2-3; size: NA; V: TRBV6-1; D: NA; CDR3: CASTLRVFTDTQYF; DNA: TGTGCCAGCACCTTAAGGGTCTTCACAGATACGCAGTATTTT
J: TRBJ2-5; size: NA; V: TRBV7-6; D: NA; CDR3: CASSSLQETQYF; DNA: TGTGCCAGCAGCAGTTTACAAGAGACCCAGTACTTC
J: TRBJ2-5; size: NA; V: TRBV4-2; D: NA; CDR3: CASSQAAEETQYF; DNA: TGTGCCAGCAGCCAAGCGGCGGAGGAGACCCAGTACTTC
J: TRBJ2-2; size: NA; V: TRBV4-2; D: NA; CDR3: CASSQDGARWGGELFF; DNA: TGTGCCAGCAGCCAAGATGGGGCGAGGTGGGGCGGGGAGCTGTTTTTT
J: TRBJ1-1; size: NA; V: TRBV19; D: TRBD1; CDR3: CASSLPQGGRTEAFF; DNA: TGTGCCAGTTCGCTCCCCCAGGGGGGCCGGACTGAAGCTTTCTTT
J: TRBJ2-1; size: NA; V: TRBV11-2; D: TRBD1; CDR3: CASSLLGGLVYEQFF; DNA: TGTGCCAGCAGCTTGTTAGGGGGCCTCGTCTATGAGCAGTTCTTC
J: TRBJ1-5; size: few; V: TRBV5-6; D: NA; CDR3: CASSLGSYSNQPQHF; DNA: TGTGCCAGCAGCTTGGGCAGTTATAGCAATCAGCCCCAGCATTTT
J: TRBJ1-5; size: NA; V: TRBV28; D: TRBD1; CDR3: CASSLTTGGIVQPQHF; DNA: TGTGCCAGCAGTTTAACGACAGGGGGCATCGTTCAGCCCCAGCATTTT
J: TRBJ2-3; size: NA; V: TRBV10-3; D: TRBD2; CDR3: CAISGVAGASDTQYF; DNA: TGTGCCATCAGTGGGGTAGCGGGGGCATCAGATACGCAGTATTTT
J: TRBJ2-3; size: once; V: TRBV2; D: TRBD2; CDR3: CASSGLAVDTQYF; DNA: TGTGCCAGCAGTGGTCTAGCGGTGGATACGCAGTATTTT
J: TRBJ2-7; size: NA; V: TRBV5-1; D: TRBD2; CDR3: CASSLSGTSGTGEQYF; DNA: TGCGCCAGCAGCTTGAGCGGGACTAGCGGGACAGGCGAGCAGTACTTC
J: TRBJ1-2; size: NA; V: TRBV28; D: NA; CDR3: CASSLTGGAKGYTF; DNA: TGTGCCAGCAGTTTAACTGGGGGCGCGAAGGGCTACACCTTC
J: TRBJ2-1; size: NA; V: TRBV5-1; D: TRBD2; CDR3: CASSSRGPTSGRLANEQFF; DNA: TGCGCCAGCAGCTCACGAGGACCGACTAGCGGGAGGTTAGCGAATGAGCAGTTCTTC
J: TRBJ1-1; size: NA; V: TRBV11-2; D: NA; CDR3: CASSLLTQDNTEAFF; DNA: TGTGCCAGCAGCTTGTTAACCCAGGACAACACTGAAGCTTTCTTT
J: TRBJ1-2; size: NA; V: TRBV9; D: TRBD1; CDR3: CASSETGTANYGYTF; DNA: TGTGCCAGCAGTGAGACCGGGACAGCGAACTATGGCTACACCTTC
J: TRBJ2-3; size: once; V: TRBV10-3; D: NA; CDR3: CAISEFGGVFTDTQYF; DNA: TGTGCCATCAGTGAGTTTGGCGGGGTGTTCACAGATACGCAGTATTTT
J: TRBJ2-1; size: once; V: TRBV4-1; D: TRBD1; CDR3: CASSLGQVGYNEQFF; DNA: TGCGCCAGCAGCTTGGGACAGGTAGGCTACAATGAGCAGTTCTTC
J: TRBJ1-3; size: few; V: TRBV30; D: NA; CDR3: CALDSGTIYF; DNA: TGTGCCTTAGATTCGGGCACCATATATTTT
J: TRBJ1-1; size: NA; V: TRBV6-5; D: NA; CDR3: CASSYSFGGTEAFF; DNA: TGTGCCAGCAGTTACTCGTTCGGGGGCACTGAAGCTTTCTTT
J: TRBJ2-5; size: NA; V: TRBV5-1; D: NA; CDR3: CASSPNPGSQETQYF; DNA: TGCGCCAGCAGCCCGAATCCGGGAAGCCAAGAGACCCAATACTTC
J: TRBJ2-7; size: few; V: TRBV7-9; D: NA; CDR3: CASSLALELGAYEQYF; DNA: TGTGCCAGCAGCTTAGCGCTGGAACTAGGGGCCTACGAGCAGTACTTC
J: TRBJ1-1; size: few; V: TRBV19; D: TRBD1; CDR3: CASTSLPERGPDTEAFF; DNA: TGTGCCAGTACCTCATTACCCGAAAGGGGGCCGGACACTGAAGCTTTCTTT
J: TRBJ2-7; size: few; V: TRBV5-5; D: NA; CDR3: CASSLSSGQLAYEQYF; DNA: TGTGCCAGCAGCTTGTCGTCCGGACAGCTCGCCTACGAGCAGTACTTC
J: TRBJ2-3; size: NA; V: TRBV20-1; D: NA; CDR3: CSAFKSDTQYF; DNA: TGCAGTGCTTTCAAATCGGATACGCAGTATTTT
J: TRBJ2-6; size: NA; V: TRBV5-1; D: NA; CDR3: CASSLGAGANVLTF; DNA: TGCGCCAGCAGCTTAGGAGCTGGGGCCAACGTCCTGACTTTC
J: TRBJ1-1; size: few; V: TRBV5-4; D: NA; CDR3: CASSQPLPNTEAFF; DNA: TGTGCCAGCAGCCAACCCCTCCCGAACACTGAAGCTTTCTTT
J: TRBJ2-5; size: NA; V: TRBV14; D: NA; CDR3: CASSRGLEETQYF; DNA: TGTGCCAGCAGCCGCGGTCTCGAAGAGACCCAGTACTTC
J: TRBJ2-5; size: NA; V: TRBV7-9; D: NA; CDR3: CASSLGQYQETQYF; DNA: TGTGCCAGCAGCTTAGGGCAGTACCAAGAGACCCAGTACTTC
J: TRBJ2-2; size: NA; V: TRBV6-6; D: TRBD1; CDR3: CASRTPGGMAGELFF; DNA: TGTGCCAGCAGGACCCCAGGGGGCATGGCCGGGGAGCTGTTTTTT